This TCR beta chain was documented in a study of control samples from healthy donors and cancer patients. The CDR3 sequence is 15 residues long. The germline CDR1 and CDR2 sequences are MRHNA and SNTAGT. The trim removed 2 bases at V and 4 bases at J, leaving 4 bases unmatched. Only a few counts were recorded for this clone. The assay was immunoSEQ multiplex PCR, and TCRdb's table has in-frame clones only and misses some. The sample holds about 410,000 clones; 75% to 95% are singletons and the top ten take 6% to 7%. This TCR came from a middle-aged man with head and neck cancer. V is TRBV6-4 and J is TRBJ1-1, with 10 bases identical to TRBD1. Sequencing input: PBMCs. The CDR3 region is CASSDRTGGVTEAFF. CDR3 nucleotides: TGTGCCAGCAGTGACCGGACAGGGGGAGTCACTGAAGCTTTCTTT.